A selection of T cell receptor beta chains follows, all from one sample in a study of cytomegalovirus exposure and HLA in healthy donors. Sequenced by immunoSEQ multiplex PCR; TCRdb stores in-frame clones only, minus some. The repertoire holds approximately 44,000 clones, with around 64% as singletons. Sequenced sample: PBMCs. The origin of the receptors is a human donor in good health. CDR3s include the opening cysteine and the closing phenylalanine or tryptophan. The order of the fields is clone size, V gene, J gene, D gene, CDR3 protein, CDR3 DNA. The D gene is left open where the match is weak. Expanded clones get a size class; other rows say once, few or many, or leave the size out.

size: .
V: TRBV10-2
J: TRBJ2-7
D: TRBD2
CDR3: CASRSGGVRHEQYF
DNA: TGCGCCAGCCGGTCCGGGGGGGTACGCCACGAGCAGTACTTC

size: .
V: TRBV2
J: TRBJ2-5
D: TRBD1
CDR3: CASRFGTAERETQYF
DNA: TGTGCCAGCCGGTTCGGGACAGCGGAGCGAGAGACCCAGTACTTC

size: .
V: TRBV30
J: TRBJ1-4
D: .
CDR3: CAWSEGVGGEGEKLFF
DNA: TGTGCCTGGAGTGAGGGCGTTGGGGGGGAGGGCGAAAAACTGTTTTTT

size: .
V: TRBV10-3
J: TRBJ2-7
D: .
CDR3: CAISPQEPYEQYF
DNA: TGTGCCATCTCGCCACAGGAGCCCTACGAGCAGTACTTC

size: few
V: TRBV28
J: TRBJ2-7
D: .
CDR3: CASSLLQASYEQYF
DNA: TGTGCCAGCAGTTTACTTCAGGCTTCCTACGAGCAGTACTTC

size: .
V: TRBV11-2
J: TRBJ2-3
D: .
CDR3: CASSLGLGTDTQYF
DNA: TGTGCCAGCAGCTTGGGGCTGGGCACAGATACGCAGTATTTT

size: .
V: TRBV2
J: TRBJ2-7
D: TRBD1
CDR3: CASGGQGSYEQYF
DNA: TGTGCCAGCGGGGGACAGGGGTCCTACGAGCAGTACTTC

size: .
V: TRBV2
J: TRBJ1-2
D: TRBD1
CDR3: CASRARTGGPPSYGYTF
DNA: TGTGCCAGCAGGGCTAGGACAGGGGGCCCGCCTTCGTATGGCTACACCTTC

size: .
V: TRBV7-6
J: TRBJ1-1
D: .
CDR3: CASSLSWGGHTEAFF
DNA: TGTGCCAGCAGCCTTTCCTGGGGGGGCCACACTGAAGCTTTCTTT

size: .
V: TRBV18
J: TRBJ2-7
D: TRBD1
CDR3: CASSPDRVYEQYF
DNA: TGTGCCAGCTCACCGGACAGGGTCTACGAGCAGTACTTC

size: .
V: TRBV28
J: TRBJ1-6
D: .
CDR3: CASSLGSSYNSPLHF
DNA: TGTGCCAGCAGTTTGGGGAGCTCCTATAATTCACCCCTCCACTTT

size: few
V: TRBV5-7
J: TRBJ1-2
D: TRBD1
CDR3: CASSPKGQSRNGYTF
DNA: TGTGCCAGCAGCCCGAAGGGACAGAGTAGAAATGGCTACACCTTC

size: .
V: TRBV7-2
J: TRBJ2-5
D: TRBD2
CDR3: CASSFGTSGGLETQYF
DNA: TGTGCCAGCAGCTTCGGGACTAGCGGGGGGTTGGAGACCCAGTACTTC

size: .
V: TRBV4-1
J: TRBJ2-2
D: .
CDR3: CASSPWTQGSTGELFF
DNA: TGCGCCAGCAGCCCCTGGACCCAAGGGAGCACCGGGGAGCTGTTTTTT

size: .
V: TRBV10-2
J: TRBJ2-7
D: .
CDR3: CASSDLGTLSYEQYF
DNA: TGCGCCAGCAGTGACCTCGGGACTCTCTCCTACGAGCAGTACTTC

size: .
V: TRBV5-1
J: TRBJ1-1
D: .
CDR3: CASSLVPTGEAFF
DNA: TGCGCCAGCAGCTTAGTCCCAACGGGTGAAGCTTTCTTT

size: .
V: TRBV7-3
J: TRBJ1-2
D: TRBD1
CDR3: CASSLAGGYGYTF
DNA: TGTGCCAGCAGCTTAGCAGGGGGCTATGGCTACACCTTC

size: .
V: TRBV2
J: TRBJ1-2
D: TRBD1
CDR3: CASRDSQGALYGYTF
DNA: TGTGCCAGCAGGGATTCACAGGGGGCCCTCTATGGCTACACCTTC

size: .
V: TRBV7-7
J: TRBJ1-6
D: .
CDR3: CASSATGNSPLHF
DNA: TGTGCCAGCAGCGCTACAGGGAATTCACCCCTCCACTTT

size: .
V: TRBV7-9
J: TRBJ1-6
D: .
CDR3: CASSLGPPGYNSPLHF
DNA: TGTGCCAGCAGCTTAGGCCCACCGGGCTATAATTCACCCCTCCACTTT

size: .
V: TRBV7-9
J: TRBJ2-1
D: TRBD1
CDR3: CASSFSAGGNEQFF
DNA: TGTGCCAGCAGCTTCTCCGCAGGGGGAAATGAGCAGTTCTTC

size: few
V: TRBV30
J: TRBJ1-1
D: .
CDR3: CAWSPPNGPQVAFF
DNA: TGTGCCTGGAGCCCACCAAATGGTCCCCAGGTAGCTTTCTTT

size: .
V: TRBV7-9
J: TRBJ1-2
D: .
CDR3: CASSFTGTPMGYTF
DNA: TGTGCCAGCAGCTTCACAGGGACCCCGATGGGCTACACCTTC

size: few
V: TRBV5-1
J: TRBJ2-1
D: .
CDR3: CASSFLRVLYNEQFF
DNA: TGCGCCAGCAGCTTCCTGCGGGTCTTATACAATGAGCAGTTCTTC

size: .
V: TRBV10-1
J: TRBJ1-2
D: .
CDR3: CASSDLRNYGYTF
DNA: TGCGCCAGCAGTGATTTGAGGAACTATGGCTACACCTTC

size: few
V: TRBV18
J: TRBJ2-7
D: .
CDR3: CASSPVIADTYEQYF
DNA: TGTGCCAGCTCACCAGTTATAGCGGATACCTACGAGCAGTACTTC

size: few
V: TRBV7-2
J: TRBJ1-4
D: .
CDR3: CASSTREANEKLFF
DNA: TGTGCCAGCAGCACCCGGGAGGCAAATGAAAAACTGTTTTTT

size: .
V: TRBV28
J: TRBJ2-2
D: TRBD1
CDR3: CASSRRTGITGELFF
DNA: TGTGCCAGCAGCCGGCGGACAGGGATCACCGGGGAGCTGTTTTTT

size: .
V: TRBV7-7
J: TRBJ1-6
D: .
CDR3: CASSLGHRDNSPLHF
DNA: TGTGCTAGCAGCTTAGGCCACCGAGATAATTCACCCCTCCACTTT

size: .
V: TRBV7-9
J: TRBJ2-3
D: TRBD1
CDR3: CAGSRGTTDTQYF
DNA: TGTGCCGGGAGCAGGGGGACCACAGATACGCAGTATTTT

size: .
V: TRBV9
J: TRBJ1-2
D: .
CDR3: CASSVEEGRPGGYTF
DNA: TGTGCCAGCAGCGTAGAGGAGGGGCGTCCCGGAGGCTACACCTTC

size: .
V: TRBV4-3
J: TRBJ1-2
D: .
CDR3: CASSHPTGAGYTF
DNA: TGCGCCAGCAGCCACCCGACTGGGGCCGGCTACACCTTC

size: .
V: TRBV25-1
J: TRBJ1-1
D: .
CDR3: CASSEYPQIGNTEAFF
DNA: TGTGCCAGCAGTGAATATCCTCAGATTGGGAACACTGAAGCTTTCTTT

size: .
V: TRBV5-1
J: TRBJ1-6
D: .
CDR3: CASSLVPTEGSPLHF
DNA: TGCGCCAGCAGCTTGGTCCCTACGGAGGGGTCACCCCTCCACTTT

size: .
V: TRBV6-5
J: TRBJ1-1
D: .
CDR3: CASSYIQGSIPHEAFF
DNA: TGTGCCAGCAGTTACATTCAGGGCTCGATCCCCCATGAAGCTTTCTTT

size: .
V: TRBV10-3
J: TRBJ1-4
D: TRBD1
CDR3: CAISPTGQGAVEKLFF
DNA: TGTGCCATCAGTCCAACCGGACAGGGGGCTGTTGAAAAACTGTTTTTT

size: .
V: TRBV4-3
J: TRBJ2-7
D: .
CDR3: CASSRQTSPLNEQYF
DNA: TGCGCCAGCAGCCGTCAGACTAGTCCCCTCAACGAGCAGTACTTC

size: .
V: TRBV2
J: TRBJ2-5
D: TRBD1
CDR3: CASSERQGRQETQYF
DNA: TGTGCCAGCAGTGAGAGACAGGGGCGCCAAGAGACCCAGTACTTC

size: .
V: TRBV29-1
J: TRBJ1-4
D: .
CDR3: CSVGTKGVPNEKLFF
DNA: TGCAGCGTGGGGACAAAAGGGGTTCCAAATGAAAAACTGTTTTTT

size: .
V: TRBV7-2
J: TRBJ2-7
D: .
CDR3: CASSSTYYEQYF
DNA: TGTGCCAGCAGCTCCACATACTACGAGCAGTACTTC

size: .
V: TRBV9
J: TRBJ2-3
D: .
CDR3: CASSVEGLTDTQYF
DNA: TGTGCCAGCAGCGTAGAGGGACTTACAGATACGCAGTATTTT

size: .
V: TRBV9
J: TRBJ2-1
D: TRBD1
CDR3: CASSVTGESHNEQFF
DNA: TGTGCCAGCAGCGTAACAGGGGAATCTCATAATGAGCAGTTCTTC

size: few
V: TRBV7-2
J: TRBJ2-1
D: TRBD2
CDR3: CASSAILAGYNEQFF
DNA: TGTGCCAGCAGCGCCATTTTAGCGGGATACAATGAGCAGTTCTTC

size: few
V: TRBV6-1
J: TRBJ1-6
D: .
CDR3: CASSGSAGFSGSSPLHF
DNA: TGTGCCAGCAGTGGTAGTGCGGGTTTTTCGGGTAGCTCACCCCTCCACTTT

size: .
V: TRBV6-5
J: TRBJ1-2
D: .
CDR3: CASTSTDDYGYTF
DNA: TGTGCCAGTACATCGACAGACGACTATGGCTACACCTTC

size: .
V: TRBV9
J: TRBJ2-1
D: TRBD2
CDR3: CASSVGLVSYNEQFF
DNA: TGTGCCAGCAGCGTCGGACTAGTCTCCTACAATGAGCAGTTCTTC

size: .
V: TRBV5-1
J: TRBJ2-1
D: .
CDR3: CASSLFTGIGGEQFF
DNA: TGCGCCAGCAGCTTGTTTACGGGGATTGGCGGGGAGCAGTTCTTC

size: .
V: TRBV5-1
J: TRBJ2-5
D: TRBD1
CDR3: CASSPVPGQGAGETQYF
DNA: TGCGCCAGCAGCCCCGTCCCGGGACAGGGGGCGGGAGAGACCCAGTACTTC

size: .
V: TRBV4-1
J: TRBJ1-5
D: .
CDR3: CASSRTAGGEWPQHF
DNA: TGCGCCAGCAGCCGTACCGCCGGGGGGGAGTGGCCCCAGCATTTT

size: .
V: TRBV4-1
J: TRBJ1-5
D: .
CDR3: CASSQDRYRNQPQHF
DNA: TGCGCCAGCAGCCAAGATCGGTACCGTAATCAGCCCCAGCATTTT

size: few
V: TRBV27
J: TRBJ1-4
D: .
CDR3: CASSPGQGNFEKLFF
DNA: TGTGCCAGCAGCCCCGGGCAGGGAAATTTCGAAAAACTGTTTTTT

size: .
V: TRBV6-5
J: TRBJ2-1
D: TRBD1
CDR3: CASSTGTGINEQFF
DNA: TGTGCCAGCAGCACCGGGACAGGGATCAATGAGCAGTTCTTC

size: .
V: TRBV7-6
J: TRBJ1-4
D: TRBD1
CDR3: CASSLDPGGEKLFF
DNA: TGTGCCAGCAGCTTAGATCCAGGGGGGGAAAAACTGTTTTTT

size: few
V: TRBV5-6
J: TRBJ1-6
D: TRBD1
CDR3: CASSYGTGNNSPLHF
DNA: TGTGCCAGCAGCTACGGGACAGGGAATAATTCACCCCTCCACTTT

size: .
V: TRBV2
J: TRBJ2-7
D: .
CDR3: CASSEIFIGSGDEQYF
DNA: TGTGCCAGCAGTGAAATTTTCATCGGGTCGGGGGATGAGCAGTACTTC

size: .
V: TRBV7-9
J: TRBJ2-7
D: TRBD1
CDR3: CASSPGTGGGEQYF
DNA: TGTGCCAGCAGCCCTGGGACAGGAGGTGGCGAGCAGTACTTC

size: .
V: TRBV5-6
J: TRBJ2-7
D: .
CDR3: CASSLVGDSYEQYF
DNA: TGTGCCAGCAGCTTGGTCGGGGATTCCTACGAGCAGTACTTC

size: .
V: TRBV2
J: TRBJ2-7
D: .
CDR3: CASTLPVDTREQYF
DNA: TGTGCCAGCACACTTCCCGTCGACACGAGAGAGCAGTACTTC

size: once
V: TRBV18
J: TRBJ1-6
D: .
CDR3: CASSPRKSGYNSPLHF
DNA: TGTGCCAGCTCACCACGGAAGTCGGGTTATAATTCACCCCTCCACTTT